The 32 T cell receptor beta chains given below trace back to one sample, sequenced in a study of T cell responses to AZD1222 COVID-19 vaccine. Libraries were prepared by immunoSEQ multiplex PCR; TCRdb keeps only in-frame clonotypes and omits some of them. The sample comprises about 78,000 clones, just over 90% of which are singletons, and around 3.4% rests with the top ten. Sequenced material: peripheral blood, taken 28 days after the second AZD1222 dose. The receptors shown here come from an adult who received the AZD1222 COVID-19 vaccine.

The chain links TRBV12-3 or TRBV12-4 to TRBJ1-1, with D possibly TRBD1 on 6 matching bases. This CDR3 region has 13 residues. The V and J ends lost 8 bases and 6 bases respectively, with 16 bases between them. The CDR3 sequence is CASRRQGFPEAFF. The CDR3 DNA reads TGTGCCAGCCGCAGGCAGGGGTTCCCTGAAGCTTTCTTT.

The V and J genes are TRBV27 and TRBJ1-1; D may be TRBD1 (5 bases). V lost 8 bases, J lost 0 bases, and 16 bases lay in between. The germline V gene encodes CDR1 MNHEY and CDR2 SMNVEV (reference sequence). This CDR3 region has 15 residues. CDR3 protein: CASAGMKGMNTEAFF. Written as DNA, the CDR3 is TGTGCCAGCGCAGGGATGAAGGGAATGAACACTGAAGCTTTCTTT.

The chain has TRBV7-9 and TRBJ1-1; 9 bases are a match to TRBD1. CDR1 is SEHNR and CDR2 is FQNEAQ in the germline V gene (reference sequence). V was pared by 4 bases and J by 10 bases, with 4 bases of the junction left unmatched. The CDR3 is 12 residues long. CDR3 sequence: CASSSGQGSAFF. The CDR3 DNA reads TGTGCCAGCAGCTCGGGACAGGGTTCAGCTTTCTTT.

This rearrangement joins TRBV5-1 to TRBJ2-5; D is ambiguous. V lost 3 bases, J lost 5 bases, and 8 bases lay in between. The CDR3 totals 12 residues. Germline V gene sequence: CDR1 SGHRS, CDR2 YFSETQ. Here the CDR3 DNA reads TGCGCCAGCAGCTATGAATGGGAGACCCAGTACTTC. It codes for CASSYEWETQYF. The complete variable domain, with remaining parts taken from reference TRBV5-1 and TRBJ2-5, reads KAGVTQTPRYLIKTRGQQVTLSCSPISGHRSVSWYQQTPGQGLQFLFEYFSETQRNKGNFPGRFSGRQFSNSRSEMNVSTLELGDSALYLCASSYEWETQYFGPGTRLLVL.

The chain is built from TRBV29-1 and TRBJ1-3; maybe TRBD1 (6 bases). Per the germline V gene, CDR1 is SQVTM and CDR2 is ANQGSEA. V was pared by 1 base and J by 0 bases, with 19 bases between. CDR3 length equals 18 residues. CDR3 region: CSVEGTGHLLSSGNTIYF. CDR3 DNA: TGCAGCGTTGAAGGGACGGGACACCTATTGAGCTCTGGAAACACCATATATTTT.

V and J are TRBV4-1 and TRBJ1-5, with D possibly being TRBD1 (5 bases). The CDR3 loop spans 15 amino acids. Looked up from germline, CDR1 is MGHRA and CDR2 is YSYEKL. The V end was cut by 3 bases, the J end by 6 bases, with 15 bases between. The CDR3 region is CASSQEEGSFQPQHF. Written as DNA, the CDR3 is TGCGCCAGCAGCCAGGAAGAGGGGAGTTTTCAGCCCCAGCATTTT.

The chain uses TRBV12-5 and TRBJ2-7; D is possibly TRBD1 (6 bases). Trimming shortened V by 2 bases and J by 7 bases, and 15 bases separated the two germline ends. This CDR3 is built from 14 residues. Germline loops: CDR1 LGHNT, CDR2 FRNRAP. The CDR3 protein is CASGLTGSSGEQYF. CDR3 in DNA: TGTGCTAGTGGTTTGACAGGGTCCTCGGGGGAGCAGTACTTC. Full variable domain (rest looked up from reference TRBV12-5 and TRBJ2-7): DARVTQTPRHKVTEMGQEVTMRCQPILGHNTVFWYRQTMMQGLELLAYFRNRAPLDDSGMPKDRFSAEMPDATLATLKIQPSEPRDSAVYFCASGLTGSSGEQYFGPGTRLTVT.

The chain combines TRBV4-1 with TRBJ1-5; TRBD1 might be the D (5 bases). The length of the CDR3 is 15 residues. V was pared by 4 bases and J by 9 bases, with 19 bases between. In germline, CDR1 is MGHRA, CDR2 YSYEKL. CDR3: CASSPSGTSGWPQHF. The CDR3 nucleotides read TGCGCCAGCAGCCCCTCCGGGACCTCCGGATGGCCCCAGCATTTT.

The chain has TRBV30 and TRBJ1-1; 10 bases are shared with TRBD1. The CDR3 is 12 residues long. V shed 4 bases and J 11 bases; nucleotides not matched to a gene: 7. Germline V lookup: CDR1 GTSNPN, CDR2 SVGIG (reference sequence). CDR3 protein: CAWTGTGDTAFF. In DNA, the CDR3 is TGTGCCTGGACCGGGACAGGGGATACCGCTTTCTTT.

The V gene is TRBV6-1, the J gene TRBJ2-1; 7 bases match TRBD2. The V gene's germline CDR1 is MNHNS and CDR2 SASEGT. V dropped 2 bases and J dropped 8; count of bases not matched to a gene: 12. The CDR3 length is 16 residues. The CDR3 DNA reads TGTGCCAGCAGTGAATGGGAGGGGCCTCTAAGCCATGAGCAGTTCTTC. This sequence encodes CASSEWEGPLSHEQFF.

The rearrangement uses TRBV2 and TRBJ1-6; D is ambiguous. This CDR3 is 15 amino acids long. The V end was cut by 5 bases, the J end by 2 bases, with 10 bases between. CDR1 is SNHLY, CDR2 FYNNEI, per germline. This chain's CDR3 is CASSPDEAYNSPLHF. In nucleotides, the CDR3 is TGTGCCAGCAGTCCCGATGAGGCCTATAATTCACCCCTCCACTTT.

The rearrangement links TRBV18 to TRBJ2-3; no clear D gene. V shed 3 bases and J shed 3 bases, with 10 bases lying between them. The CDR3 extends over 14 amino acids. Germline V CDR1 and CDR2: KGHSH, LQKENI. The CDR3: CASSPLITTDTQYF. CDR3 in DNA: TGTGCCAGCTCACCCCTCATAACTACAGATACGCAGTATTTT.

The rearrangement joins TRBV11-3 to TRBJ1-3, with D unresolved. The CDR3 has 17 amino acids. Germline values: CDR1 SGHNT, CDR2 YENEEA. The germline V and J ends were trimmed by 5 bases and 0 bases, with 17 bases remaining between them. CDR3 in amino acids: CASSQYSGGFSGNTIYF. The CDR3 DNA reads as TGTGCCAGCAGCCAATACTCAGGAGGTTTCTCTGGAAACACCATATATTTT.

On this clone itself: The same CDR3 can be traced to other DNA sequences in this sample. The chain combines TRBV2 with TRBJ2-5; no definite D call. CDR1 SNHLY and CDR2 FYNNEI come from the germline V gene. The CDR3 totals 14 residues. V was clipped by 0 bases and J by 1 base, with 6 bases between them. The CDR3 is CASSEAALQETQYF. CDR3 coding DNA: TGTGCCAGCAGTGAAGCGGCGCTCCAAGAGACCCAGTACTTC.

The V and J genes are TRBV18 and TRBJ1-4; D gene uncertain. Trimming cost V 2 bases and J 9 bases, with 7 bases left between them. The CDR3 has 12 amino acids. Germline V gene data show CDR1 as KGHSH and CDR2 as LQKENI. The CDR3 region has the DNA TGTGCCAGCTCACCAGAAGAGAAAAAACTGTTTTTT. As protein: CASSPEEKKLFF.

The chain employs TRBV21-1 and TRBJ1-5; TRBD1, as called in the table, went unchecked against the DNA. TRBV21-1 is termed a pseudogene. The CDR3 has 13 residues. CDR3: CASSMGPDQPQHF. CDR3 DNA sequence: TGTGCCAGCAGCATGGGCCCCGATCAGCCCCAGCATTTT.

CDR3 amino acids: CASSFMTTGTVPYEQYF. Written as DNA, the CDR3 is TGTGCCAGCAGCTTCATGACTACCGGGACGGTCCCCTACGAGCAGTACTTC. The rearrangement joins TRBV5-8 to TRBJ2-7; the D gene could be TRBD1 or TRBD2 (5 bases each). The CDR3 has 17 amino acids. The germline V gene encodes CDR1 SGHTS and CDR2 YDEGEE. Trimming stripped 2 bases from V and 2 bases from J, with 20 bases between.

The chain has TRBV12-3 or TRBV12-4 and TRBJ2-7, with a weak D call TRBD2 (5 bases). V was pared by 4 bases and J by 2 bases, with 9 bases between. CDR3 length equals 13 residues. The CDR3 bases are TGTGCCAGCAGTTCCTCCGGGACCTACGAGCAGTACTTC. It translates to CASSSSGTYEQYF.

This rearrangement joins TRBV5-1 to TRBJ1-2; 12 positions agree with TRBD1. CDR1 SGHRS and CDR2 YFSETQ come from the germline V gene. The CDR3 is 16 residues long. Losses at the gene ends were 4 bases for V and 7 bases for J; bases not matched to a gene: 11. Here the CDR3 DNA reads TGCGCCAGCAGCCCGAACCCGGGACAGGGGGCAGGTGGCTACACCTTC. Amino acid sequence: CASSPNPGQGAGGYTF.

The chain recombines TRBV5-1 with TRBJ1-1, with D uncertain. CDR3 length: 13 residues. V was shortened by 3 bases and J by 0 bases, with 6 bases between the two germline ends. Germline lookup yields CDR1 SGHRS and CDR2 YFSETQ. CDR3 sequence reads: CASSSNVNTEAFF. The CDR3 bases are TGCGCCAGCAGCTCCAACGTGAACACTGAAGCTTTCTTT.

The chain combines TRBV10-1 with TRBJ2-3; a possible D gene is TRBD1 (6 bases). Germline CDR1 is WNHNN and CDR2 is SYGVQD (reference sequence). V lost 4 bases and J 3 bases, leaving 17 bases between the germline ends. The CDR3 has 16 amino acids. The CDR3 is CASSGPEGGRTDTQYF. DNA of the CDR3: TGCGCCAGCAGTGGCCCTGAAGGGGGACGAACAGATACGCAGTATTTT.

V and J are TRBV30 and TRBJ1-2; no firm D call. Trimming left V 1 base short and J 7 bases short, with 22 bases between. The CDR3 is made up of 16 amino acids. Germline-derived CDR1 and CDR2 are GTSNPN and SVGIG (reference sequence). The CDR3 sequence is CAWSALSRAPMSGYTF. Here the CDR3 DNA reads TGTGCCTGGAGTGCCTTATCACGGGCCCCTATGTCTGGCTACACCTTC.

J is TRBJ2-5 and V is TRBV4-1; a possible D gene is TRBD2 (6 bases). The CDR3 has 16 residues. V lost 1 base and J lost 2, with 14 bases in between. CDR1 and CDR2 (germline): MGHRA, YSYEKL. The CDR3 DNA is TGCGCCAGCAGCCAAGGATCTAGCGCGAGTCAAGAGACCCAGTACTTC. This codes for CASSQGSSASQETQYF.

The chain carries TRBV21-1 and TRBJ2-1. TRBV21-1 is classified as a pseudogene. The CDR3 has 18 amino acids. This CDR3 reads CASSLQLGIVTLLNEQFF. The CDR3 DNA follows: TGTGCCAGCAGCCTACAGCTTGGGATTGTCACTTTACTGAATGAGCAGTTCTTC.

The chain recombines TRBV5-1 with TRBJ2-7, with a tentative D call TRBD1 (5 bases). The germline V gene encodes CDR1 SGHRS and CDR2 YFSETQ. Deletions cut 0 bases from V and 1 base from J, with 5 bases between. This CDR3 has 13 amino acids. The CDR3 region is CASSLEGSYEQYF. As DNA, the CDR3 is TGCGCCAGCAGCTTGGAGGGGTCCTACGAGCAGTACTTC.

The chain joins TRBV24-1 to TRBJ2-5; maybe TRBD1 (6 bases). V was clipped by 2 bases and J by 1 base, with 10 bases between them. Germline V CDR1 and CDR2: KGHDR, SFDVKD. CDR3 length equals 15 residues. CDR3 in DNA: TGTGCCACCAGTGATTCCCGGGACACCCAAGAGACCCAGTACTTC. Its translation is CATSDSRDTQETQYF.

The chain employs TRBV5-4 and TRBJ2-3; D may be TRBD1 (5 bases). CDR1 SGHNT and CDR2 YYREEE come from the germline V gene (reference sequence). This CDR3 region has 16 residues. V was pared by 1 base and J by 2 bases, with 14 bases between. CDR3 coding DNA: TGTGCCAGCAGCTTGAGAGTAGGGGATTACACAGATACGCAGTATTTT. Residues: CASSLRVGDYTDTQYF.

The chain has TRBV6-6 and TRBJ2-6; the D gene is possibly TRBD2 (6 bases). CDR3 size: 14 residues. Germline CDR1 reads MNHNY; CDR2 reads SVGAGI (reference sequence). Trimming removed 6 bases at V and 0 bases at J, with 6 bases between. The CDR3 nucleotides are TGTGCCAGCAGCGGGAGCTCTGGGGCCAACGTCCTGACTTTC. It codes for CASSGSSGANVLTF.

V gene TRBV7-9 combines with J gene TRBJ2-3; TRBD1 agrees at 9 bases. Germline V gene sequence: CDR1 SEHNR, CDR2 FQNEAQ (reference sequence). With V trimmed by 0 bases and J by 13 bases, 2 bases remained unmatched. The CDR3 totals 12 residues. This CDR3 reads CASSLARDREYF. The DNA for the CDR3 is TGTGCCAGCAGCTTAGCTAGGGACAGGGAGTATTTT.

As for this clone: Within the sample, other DNA sequences also encode this same CDR3. The genes are TRBV11-3 and TRBJ2-7; D gene uncertain. The germline V gene encodes CDR1 SGHNT and CDR2 YENEEA. The ends were cut back, 1 base at V and 0 bases at J, with 7 bases in the middle. The CDR3 consists of 14 residues. The CDR3 loop is CASSLGGGSYEQYF. The CDR3, as DNA: TGTGCCAGCAGCTTAGGTGGCGGCTCCTACGAGCAGTACTTC.

The rearrangement uses TRBV11-3 and TRBJ2-1; no clear D. CDR1 and CDR2 from the germline V gene are SGHNT and YENEEA. The germline V and J ends were trimmed by 5 bases and 0 bases, with 8 bases remaining between them. The CDR3 has 14 amino acids. In DNA, the CDR3 is TGTGCCAGCAGCGGTGAAAGCTCCTACAATGAGCAGTTCTTC. Translated: CASSGESSYNEQFF.

V gene TRBV12-3 or TRBV12-4 combines with J gene TRBJ1-5; D unresolved. CDR3 length equals 9 residues. V shed 8 bases and J shed 12 bases, with 8 bases lying between them. In nucleotides, the CDR3 is TGTGCCAGCGGGGAGCTCCAGCATTTT. It is translated as CASGELQHF.